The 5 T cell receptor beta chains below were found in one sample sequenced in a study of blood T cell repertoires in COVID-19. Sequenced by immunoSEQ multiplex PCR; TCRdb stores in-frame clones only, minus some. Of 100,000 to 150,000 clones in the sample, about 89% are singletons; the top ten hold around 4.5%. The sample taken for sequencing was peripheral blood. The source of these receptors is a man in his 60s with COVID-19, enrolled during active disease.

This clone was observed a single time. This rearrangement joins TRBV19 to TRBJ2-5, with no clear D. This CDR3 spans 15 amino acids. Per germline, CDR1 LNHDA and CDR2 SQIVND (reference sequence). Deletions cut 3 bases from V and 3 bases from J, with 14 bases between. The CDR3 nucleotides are TGTGCCAGTAGTATTGCGCTGGGCCGAGAAGAGACCCAGTACTTC. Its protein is CASSIALGREETQYF.

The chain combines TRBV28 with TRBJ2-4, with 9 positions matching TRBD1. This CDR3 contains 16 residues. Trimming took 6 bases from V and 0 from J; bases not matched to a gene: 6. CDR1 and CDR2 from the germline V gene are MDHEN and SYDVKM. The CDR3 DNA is TGTGCCAGCAGGGACAGGGGTCCTGGAGCCAAAAACATTCAGTACTTC. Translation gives CASRDRGPGAKNIQYF.

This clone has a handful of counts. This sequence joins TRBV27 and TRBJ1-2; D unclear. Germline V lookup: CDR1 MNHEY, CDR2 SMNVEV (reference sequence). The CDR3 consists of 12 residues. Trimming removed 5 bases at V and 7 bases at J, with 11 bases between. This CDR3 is CASSPLSGGYTF. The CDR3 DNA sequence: TGTGCCAGCAGTCCACTTTCCGGTGGCTACACCTTC.

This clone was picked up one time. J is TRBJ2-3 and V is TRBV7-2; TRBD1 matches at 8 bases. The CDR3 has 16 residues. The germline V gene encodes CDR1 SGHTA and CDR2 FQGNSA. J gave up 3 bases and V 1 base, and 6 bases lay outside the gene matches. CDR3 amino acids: CASSLGTGLLTDTQYF. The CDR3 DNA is TGTGCCAGCAGCTTAGGGACAGGGTTATTGACAGATACGCAGTATTTT. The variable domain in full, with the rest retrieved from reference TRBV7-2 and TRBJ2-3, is GAGVSQSPSNKVTEKGKDVELRCDPISGHTALYWYRQSLGQGLEFLIYFQGNSAPDKSGLPSDRFSAERTGGSVSTLTIQRTQQEDSAVYLCASSLGTGLLTDTQYFGPGTRLTVL.

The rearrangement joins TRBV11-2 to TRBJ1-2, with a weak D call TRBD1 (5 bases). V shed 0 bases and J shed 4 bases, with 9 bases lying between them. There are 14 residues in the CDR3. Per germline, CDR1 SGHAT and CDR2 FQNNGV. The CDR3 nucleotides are TGTGCCAGCAGCTTAGAGCTGGGGGGCTATGGCTACACCTTC. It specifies CASSLELGGYGYTF.